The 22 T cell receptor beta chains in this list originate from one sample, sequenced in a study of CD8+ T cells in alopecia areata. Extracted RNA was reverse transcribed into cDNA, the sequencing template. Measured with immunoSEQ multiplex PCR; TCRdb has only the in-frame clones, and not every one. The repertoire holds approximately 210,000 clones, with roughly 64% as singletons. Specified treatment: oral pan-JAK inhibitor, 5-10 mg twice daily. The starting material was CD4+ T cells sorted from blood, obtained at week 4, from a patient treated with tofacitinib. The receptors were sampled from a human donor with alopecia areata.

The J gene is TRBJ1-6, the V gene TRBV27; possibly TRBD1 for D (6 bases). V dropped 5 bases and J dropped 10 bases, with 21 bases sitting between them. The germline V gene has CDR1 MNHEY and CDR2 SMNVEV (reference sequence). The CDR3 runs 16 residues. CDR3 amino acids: CASSATPQGQGSPLHF. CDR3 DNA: TGTGCCAGCAGTGCGACACCGCAGGGGCAAGGATCACCCCTCCACTTT.

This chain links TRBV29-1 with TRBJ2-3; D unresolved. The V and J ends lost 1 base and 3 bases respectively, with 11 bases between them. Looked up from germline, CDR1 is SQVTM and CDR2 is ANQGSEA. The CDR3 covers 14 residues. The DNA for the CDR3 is TGCAGCGTTGAAGGGACCCTAGGGACAGATACGCAGTATTTT. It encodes CSVEGTLGTDTQYF.

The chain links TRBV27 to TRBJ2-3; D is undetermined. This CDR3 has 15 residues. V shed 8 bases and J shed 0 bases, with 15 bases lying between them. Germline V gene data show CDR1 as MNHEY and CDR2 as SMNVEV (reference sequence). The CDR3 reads CASGRILTSTDTQYF. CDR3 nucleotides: TGTGCCAGCGGCCGGATCCTTACTAGCACAGATACGCAGTATTTT.

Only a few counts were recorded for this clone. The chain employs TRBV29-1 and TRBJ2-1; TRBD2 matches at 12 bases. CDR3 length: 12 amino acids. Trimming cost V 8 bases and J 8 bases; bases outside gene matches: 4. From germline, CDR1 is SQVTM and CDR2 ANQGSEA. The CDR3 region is CSFGLAGYEQFF. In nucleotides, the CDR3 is TGCAGCTTCGGACTAGCGGGGTATGAGCAGTTCTTC.

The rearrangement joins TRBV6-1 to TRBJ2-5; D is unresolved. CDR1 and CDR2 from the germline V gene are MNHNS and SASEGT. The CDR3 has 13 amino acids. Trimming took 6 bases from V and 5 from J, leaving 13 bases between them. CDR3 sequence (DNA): TGTGCCAGCAGCCTTGCCCCGCCGGAGACCCAGTACTTC. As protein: CASSLAPPETQYF.

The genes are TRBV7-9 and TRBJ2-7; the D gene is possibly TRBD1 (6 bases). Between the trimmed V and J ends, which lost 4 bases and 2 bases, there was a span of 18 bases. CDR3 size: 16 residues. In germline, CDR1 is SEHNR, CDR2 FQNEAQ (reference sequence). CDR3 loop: CASSSQPGHRTYEQYF. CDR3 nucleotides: TGTGCCAGCAGCTCACAACCGGGACACCGAACCTACGAGCAGTACTTC.

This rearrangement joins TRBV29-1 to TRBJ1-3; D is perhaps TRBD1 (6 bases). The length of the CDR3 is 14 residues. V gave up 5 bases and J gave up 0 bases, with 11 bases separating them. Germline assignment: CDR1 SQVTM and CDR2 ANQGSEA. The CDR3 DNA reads TGCAGCGTTAATGGACAGAGCTCTGGAAACACCATATATTTT. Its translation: CSVNGQSSGNTIYF.

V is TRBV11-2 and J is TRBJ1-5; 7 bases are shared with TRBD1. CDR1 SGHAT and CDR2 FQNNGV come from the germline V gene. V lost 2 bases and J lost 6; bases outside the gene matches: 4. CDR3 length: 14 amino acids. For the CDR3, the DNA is TGTGCCAGCAGCTTACAGGGGGTACGTCAGCCCCAGCATTTT. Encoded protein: CASSLQGVRQPQHF.

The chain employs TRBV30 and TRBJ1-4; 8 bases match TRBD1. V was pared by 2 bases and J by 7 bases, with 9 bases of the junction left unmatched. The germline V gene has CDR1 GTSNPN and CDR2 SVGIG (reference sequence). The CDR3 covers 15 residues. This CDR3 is CAWSPGQAGGEKLFF. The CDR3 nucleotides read TGTGCCTGGAGTCCGGGACAGGCAGGGGGTGAAAAACTGTTTTTT.

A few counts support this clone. The CDR3 reads CASSLGRLSNQPQHF. DNA for the CDR3: TGTGCCAGCAGCTTAGGGCGTTTAAGCAATCAGCCCCAGCATTTT. The genes are TRBV7-2 and TRBJ1-5; no definite D call. The germline V gene encodes CDR1 SGHTA and CDR2 FQGNSA. Trimming took 1 base from V and 1 from J, leaving 8 bases between them. The CDR3 contains 15 residues.

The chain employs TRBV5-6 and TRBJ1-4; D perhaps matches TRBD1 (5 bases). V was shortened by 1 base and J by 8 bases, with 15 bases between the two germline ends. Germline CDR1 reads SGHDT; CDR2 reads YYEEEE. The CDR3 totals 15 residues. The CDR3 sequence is CASSLISGVREKLFF. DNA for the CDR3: TGTGCCAGCAGCTTGATTTCGGGGGTCCGGGAAAAACTGTTTTTT.

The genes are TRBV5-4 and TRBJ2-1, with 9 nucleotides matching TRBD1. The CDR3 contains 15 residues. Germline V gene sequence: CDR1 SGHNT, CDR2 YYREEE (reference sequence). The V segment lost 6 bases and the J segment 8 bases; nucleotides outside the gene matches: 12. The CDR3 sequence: CASTTGTGSIDEQFF. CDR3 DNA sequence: TGTGCCAGCACCACCGGGACAGGGTCTATCGATGAGCAGTTCTTC.

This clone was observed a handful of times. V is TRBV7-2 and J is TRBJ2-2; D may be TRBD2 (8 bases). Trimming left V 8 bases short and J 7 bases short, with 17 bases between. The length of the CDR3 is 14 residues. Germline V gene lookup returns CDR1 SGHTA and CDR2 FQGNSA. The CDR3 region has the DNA TGTGCCAGCCGGGAGGGGGCGGGGAGCGGGGAGCTGTTTTTT. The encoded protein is CASREGAGSGELFF.

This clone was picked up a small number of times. The CDR3 reads CASSPRSGTAVDEQYF. The DNA for the CDR3 is TGCGCCAGCAGCCCTCGTAGCGGGACAGCTGTCGACGAGCAGTACTTC. The J gene is TRBJ2-7, the V gene TRBV4-3, with D tentatively TRBD2 (8 bases). V was trimmed by 4 bases and J by 5 bases, leaving 21 bases between them. The CDR3 totals 16 residues. Germline V gene sequence: CDR1 LGHNA, CDR2 YSLEER.

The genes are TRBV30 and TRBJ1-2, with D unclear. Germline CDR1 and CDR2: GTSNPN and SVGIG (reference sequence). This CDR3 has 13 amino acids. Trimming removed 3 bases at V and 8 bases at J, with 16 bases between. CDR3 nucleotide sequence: TGTGCCTGGAGCCCTACACTGATCGGGGGCTACACCTTC. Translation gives CAWSPTLIGGYTF.

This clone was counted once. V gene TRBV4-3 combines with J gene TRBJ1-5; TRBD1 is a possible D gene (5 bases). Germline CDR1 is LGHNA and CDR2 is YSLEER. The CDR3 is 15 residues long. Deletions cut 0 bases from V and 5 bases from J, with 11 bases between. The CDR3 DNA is TGCGCCAGCAGCCAAGATCGTGGGGGATATCAGCCCCAGCATTTT. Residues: CASSQDRGGYQPQHF.

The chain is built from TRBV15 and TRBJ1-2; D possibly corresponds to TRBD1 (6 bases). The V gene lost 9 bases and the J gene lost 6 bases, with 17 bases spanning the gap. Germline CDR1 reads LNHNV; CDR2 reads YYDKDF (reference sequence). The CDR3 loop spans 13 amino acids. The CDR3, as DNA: TGTGCCACTCGCTCGGACAGAGCCCATGGCTACACCTTC. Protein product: CATRSDRAHGYTF.

The CDR3 here is CASSLERGIGEQYF. For the CDR3, the DNA is TGTGCCAGCAGCTTAGAGCGGGGCATCGGCGAGCAGTACTTC. This chain joins TRBV7-9 and TRBJ2-7; 7 bases fit TRBD2. The CDR3 has 14 amino acids. V lost 1 base, J lost 6 bases, and 6 bases stayed unmatched. The germline gives CDR1 SEHNR, CDR2 FQNEAQ (reference sequence). The full variable domain, in which reference TRBV7-9 and TRBJ2-7 provide the parts outside the CDR3, is DTGVSQNPRHKITKRGQNVTFRCDPISEHNRLYWYRQTLGQGPEFLTYFQNEAQLEKSRLLSDRFSAERPKGSFSTLEIQRTEQGDSAMYLCASSLERGIGEQYFGPGTRLTVT.

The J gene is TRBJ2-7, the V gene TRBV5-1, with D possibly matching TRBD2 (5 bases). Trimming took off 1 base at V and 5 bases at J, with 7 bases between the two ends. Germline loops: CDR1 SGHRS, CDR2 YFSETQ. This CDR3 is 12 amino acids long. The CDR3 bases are TGCGCCAGCAGCTTGCCCGGGAACGAGCAGTACTTC. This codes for CASSLPGNEQYF.

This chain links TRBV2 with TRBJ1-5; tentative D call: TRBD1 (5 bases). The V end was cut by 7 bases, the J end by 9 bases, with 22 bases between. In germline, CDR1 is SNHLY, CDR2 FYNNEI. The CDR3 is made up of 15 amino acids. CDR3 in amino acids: CASTTNRGRGGPQHF. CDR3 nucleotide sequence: TGTGCCAGCACCACGAATCGGGGTAGGGGAGGGCCCCAGCATTTT.

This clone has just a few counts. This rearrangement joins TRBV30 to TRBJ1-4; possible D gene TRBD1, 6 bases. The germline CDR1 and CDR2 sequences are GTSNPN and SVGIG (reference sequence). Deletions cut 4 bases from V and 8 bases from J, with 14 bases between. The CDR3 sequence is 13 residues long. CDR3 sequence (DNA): TGTGCCTGGACAGGGGTCTTAGCCGAAAAACTGTTTTTT. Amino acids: CAWTGVLAEKLFF.

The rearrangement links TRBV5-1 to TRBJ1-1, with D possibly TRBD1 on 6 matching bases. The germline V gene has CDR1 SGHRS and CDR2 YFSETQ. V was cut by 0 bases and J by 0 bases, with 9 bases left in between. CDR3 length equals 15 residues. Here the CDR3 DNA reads TGCGCCAGCAGCTTGGGGGACACCGTGAACACTGAAGCTTTCTTT. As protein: CASSLGDTVNTEAFF.